A selection of T cell receptor beta chains follows, all from one sample in a study of T cell changes during pregnancy in multiple sclerosis. Clones were sequenced by immunoSEQ multiplex PCR, and TCRdb holds only the in-frame ones, with some missing. The table lists 32,000 or so clones, over 80% of them singletons. Sequences were derived from CD4+ T cells from peripheral blood mononuclear cells, sampled in the third trimester of pregnancy. The source is a female donor in good health, enrolled as a control in a pregnancy study. The CDR3 runs from the conserved cysteine through the conserved F or W. Size values are once, few and many counts, or a class for expanded clones, and some rows have none.

clone size	V gene	J gene	CDR3 protein
once	TRBV18	TRBJ2-5	CASSPLTGTSALPQETQYF
.	TRBV5-1	TRBJ2-3	CASSSLAGGETDTQYF
.	TRBV6-1	TRBJ1-4	CASSVWRVDEKLFF
.	TRBV5-1	TRBJ2-1	CASRLEDSTWEQFF
once	TRBV11-1	TRBJ2-1	CASSLDGLAGAPSYNEQFF
.	TRBV7-6	TRBJ2-1	CASSVTNVAGSGHEQFF
.	TRBV7-6	TRBJ2-2	CASSARLAGNTGELFF
.	TRBV28	TRBJ2-7	CASSSPGYEQYF
.	TRBV4-2	TRBJ1-1	CASSQDHHTLNTEAFF
once	TRBV6-6	TRBJ2-3	CASSYATEQYF
.	TRBV7-8	TRBJ1-5	CASSQQGVGQPQHF
.	TRBV6-5	TRBJ2-1	CASRLEGHKQFF